One and the same sample provided the 27 T cell receptor beta chains below, sequenced in a study of blood T cell repertoires in COVID-19. Assay: immunoSEQ multiplex PCR; the TCRdb copy retains only in-frame clones and omits some. The sample has 200,000 to 250,000 clones, less than 85% seen once. Sequencing was done on a sample of peripheral blood. Receptors originate from a woman older than 75 with COVID-19, enrolled during active disease.

In DNA form, the CDR3 reads TGTGCCAGCAGCTTAGTGTCCGGGGGTATCACTGAAGCTTTCTTT. It translates to CASSLVSGGITEAFF. The chain is built from TRBV11-2 and TRBJ1-1; possibly TRBD1 for D (5 bases). Germline V gene lookup returns CDR1 SGHAT and CDR2 FQNNGV. This CDR3 is built from 15 residues. V lost 1 base and J 4 bases, leaving 13 bases between the germline ends. Full variable domain (rest looked up from reference TRBV11-2 and TRBJ1-1): EAGVAQSPRYKIIEKRQSVAFWCNPISGHATLYWYQQILGQGPKLLIQFQNNGVVDDSQLPKDRFSAERLKGVDSTLKIQPAKLEDSAVYLCASSLVSGGITEAFFGQGTRLTVV.

The chain is built from TRBV2 and TRBJ2-7, with D possibly called TRBD1 or TRBD2 (6 bases each). The CDR3 runs to 15 residues. The V gene lost 4 bases and the J gene lost 4 bases, with 17 bases spanning the gap. CDR1 and CDR2 from the germline V gene are SNHLY and FYNNEI. This chain's CDR3 is CASSGAGRGYYEQYF. The CDR3 region has the DNA TGTGCCAGCAGTGGAGCGGGCAGGGGATATTACGAGCAGTACTTC.

The chain links TRBV28 to TRBJ1-5, with D tentatively TRBD1 (6 bases). V lost 10 bases and J 7 bases, leaving 14 bases between the germline ends. The CDR3 consists of 12 residues. Germline lookup yields CDR1 MDHEN and CDR2 SYDVKM. As DNA, the CDR3 is TGTGCCACCCAGGGGTCGGGGCAGCCCCAGCATTTT. Translation gives CATQGSGQPQHF.

This clone was observed a handful of times. The chain combines TRBV6-2 or TRBV6-3 with TRBJ2-5, with 9 bases identical to TRBD2. V was clipped by 0 bases and J by 0 bases; unmatched bases: 5. The germline CDR1 and CDR2 sequences are MNHEY and SVGEGT. CDR3 length: 17 amino acids. Written as DNA, the CDR3 is TGTGCCAGCAGTTACTCGGGGTCTAGCGGGAACCAAGAGACCCAGTACTTC. It specifies CASSYSGSSGNQETQYF.

This rearrangement joins TRBV5-4 to TRBJ2-7; TRBD2 agrees at 12 bases. Germline V CDR1 and CDR2: SGHNT, YYREEE (reference sequence). The ends lost 7 bases at V and 5 bases at J; junction bases unmatched: 13. This CDR3 region has 16 residues. DNA of the CDR3: TGTGCCAGCGGCGAACAAAAGACTAGCGGGGGCCACGAGCAGTACTTC. Its translation: CASGEQKTSGGHEQYF.

The chain carries TRBV29-1 and TRBJ2-2; the match to TRBD1 covers 8 bases. V trimming: 4 bases; J trimming: 7 bases; junction bases outside the gene matches: 5. In germline, CDR1 is SQVTM, CDR2 ANQGSEA. CDR3 size: 13 residues. CDR3 sequence reads: CSVGQGAGGELFF. The CDR3 coding sequence is TGCAGCGTTGGGCAGGGGGCCGGCGGGGAGCTGTTTTTT.

A remark on this clone: This CDR3 is also generated by other DNA sequences in the sample. The chain recombines TRBV28 with TRBJ1-5; no clear D. Germline loops: CDR1 MDHEN, CDR2 SYDVKM. Between the trimmed V and J ends, which lost 7 bases and 0 bases, there was a span of 4 bases. The CDR3 totals 12 residues. The CDR3 DNA sequence: TGTGCCAGCACGTTTAGCAATCAGCCCCAGCATTTT. Translating gives CASTFSNQPQHF.

The sample holds one count of this clone. The rearrangement uses TRBV28 and TRBJ2-5; perhaps TRBD2 as D (6 bases). Germline V lookup: CDR1 MDHEN, CDR2 SYDVKM. This CDR3 has 13 amino acids. Trimming took off 6 bases at V and 4 bases at J, with 12 bases between the two ends. CDR3 protein: CASSGGAGETQYF. CDR3 bases: TGTGCCAGCAGCGGGGGAGCGGGAGAGACCCAGTACTTC.

The chain couples TRBV3-1 (or the pseudogene TRBV3-2) to TRBJ1-2; no reliable D call. This CDR3 comprises 13 residues. V was cut by 1 base and J by 4 bases, with 7 bases left in between. Germline lookup yields CDR1 LGHDT and CDR2 YNNKEL (reference sequence). CDR3 in amino acids: CASSQVEGYGYTF. For the CDR3, the DNA is TGTGCCAGCAGCCAAGTGGAGGGCTATGGCTACACCTTC.

This chain's CDR3 is CASTDRGYGYTF. The DNA of the CDR3 is TGTGCCAGCACGGACAGAGGCTATGGCTACACCTTC. This chain connects TRBV6-1 to TRBJ1-2, with D possibly being TRBD1 (6 bases). In germline, CDR1 is MNHNS, CDR2 SASEGT. The CDR3 consists of 12 residues. V was trimmed by 7 bases and J by 4 bases, leaving 10 bases between them.

This clone has only a few counts. The V gene is TRBV3-1 (or the pseudogene TRBV3-2), the J gene TRBJ1-1, with D maybe TRBD1 (6 bases). The CDR3 loop spans 14 amino acids. Germline V gene data show CDR1 as LGHDT and CDR2 as YNNKEL (reference sequence). The ends were cut back, 7 bases at V and 1 base at J, with 13 bases in the middle. The CDR3 DNA reads TGTGCCAGCAAGAAACAGGGTAGGAACACTGAAGCTTTCTTT. This encodes CASKKQGRNTEAFF.

This sequence joins TRBV12-3 or TRBV12-4 and TRBJ2-6, with 7 bases aligning to TRBD2. This CDR3 spans 11 amino acids. V trimming: 5 bases; J trimming: 12 bases; junction bases outside the gene matches: 1. Here the CDR3 reads CASSGGGVLTF. CDR3 sequence (DNA): TGTGCCAGCAGTGGCGGGGGCGTCCTGACTTTC.

V gene TRBV5-4 combines with J gene TRBJ2-7; D ambiguous. The CDR3 runs 16 residues. The V end was cut by 2 bases, the J end by 2 bases, with 17 bases between. The germline V gene has CDR1 SGHNT and CDR2 YYREEE (reference sequence). Here the CDR3 DNA reads TGTGCCAGCAGCTTAGACCCGACAAAGCTGGCCTACGAGCAGTACTTC. This encodes CASSLDPTKLAYEQYF.

On this clone: Relative to the germline gene, one junction end is altered; a read error may explain this. The CDR3 coding sequence is TGTACCAGCAGTGACTCCCGGGGGGGTACAGATACGCAGTATTTT. Translating gives CTSSDSRGGTDTQYF. The chain recombines TRBV6-4 with TRBJ2-3, with 8 bases aligning to TRBD2. This CDR3 has 15 residues. From germline, CDR1 is MRHNA and CDR2 SNTAGT.

The V call is TRBV2, the J call TRBJ2-7; TRBD1 agrees at 7 bases. Germline loops: CDR1 SNHLY, CDR2 FYNNEI. This CDR3 region has 15 residues. V trimming: 3 bases; J trimming: 2 bases; junction bases outside the gene matches: 7. The CDR3 sequence is CASSDPGQRPYEQYF. In DNA, the CDR3 is TGTGCCAGCAGTGATCCGGGACAGCGGCCCTACGAGCAGTACTTC.

The rearrangement links TRBV3-1 (or the pseudogene TRBV3-2) to TRBJ2-1, with a weak D call TRBD1 (6 bases). The CDR3 contains 15 residues. Trimming removed 4 bases at V and 8 bases at J, with 18 bases between. Germline V gene sequence: CDR1 LGHDT, CDR2 YNNKEL (reference sequence). In DNA form, the CDR3 reads TGTGCCAGCAGCCTCCAGGGGATGTCTGTGGATGAGCAGTTCTTC. This gives the protein CASSLQGMSVDEQFF.

This chain links TRBV6-5 with TRBJ2-7; possible D gene TRBD1, 5 bases. The ends were cut back, 7 bases at V and 6 bases at J, with 22 bases in the middle. Per germline, CDR1 MNHEY and CDR2 SVGAGI. There are 15 residues in the CDR3. The CDR3 sequence: CASTSLGHPSGEQYF. In DNA, the CDR3 is TGTGCCAGCACCTCCCTCGGACACCCCTCGGGCGAGCAGTACTTC.

The chain joins TRBV19 to TRBJ2-5; D perhaps matches TRBD1 (6 bases). Germline CDR1 reads LNHDA; CDR2 reads SQIVND (reference sequence). Trimming took 2 bases from V and 2 from J, leaving 12 bases between them. The CDR3 is 15 amino acids. CDR3 sequence: CASSIRTVLQETQYF. CDR3 DNA: TGTGCCAGTAGTATACGGACAGTTTTACAAGAGACCCAGTACTTC.

The chain has TRBV6-1 and TRBJ2-7, with 9 positions matching TRBD1. With 4 bases clipped from V and 7 bases from J, the junction kept 20 bases outside the gene matches. The CDR3 runs 18 residues. In germline, CDR1 is MNHNS, CDR2 SASEGT. The CDR3 DNA reads as TGTGCCAGCAGTGTTAGTAGGGCAAGGACAGGGGCTACCTGGGAGCAGTACTTC. Translation gives CASSVSRARTGATWEQYF.

The rearrangement joins TRBV6-5 to TRBJ1-1, with TRBD1 identical over 7 bases. The germline V gene has CDR1 MNHEY and CDR2 SVGAGI. With 7 bases clipped from V and 5 bases from J, the junction kept 10 bases outside the gene matches. The CDR3 totals 14 residues. Written as DNA, the CDR3 is TGTGCCAGCACCTCTTCTAGGGGGCGTACTGAAGCTTTCTTT. This translates into CASTSSRGRTEAFF.

This chain links TRBV3-1 (or the pseudogene TRBV3-2) with TRBJ2-7; 7 bases are shared with TRBD2. The CDR3 totals 16 residues. The germline V gene has CDR1 LGHDT and CDR2 YNNKEL (reference sequence). J was trimmed by 2 bases and V by 0 bases; bases with no gene match: 7. DNA of the CDR3: TGTGCCAGCAGCCAAGAAACCAGCGGGGAAACCTACGAGCAGTACTTC. Residues: CASSQETSGETYEQYF.

This chain uses TRBV4-1 with TRBJ2-5; weak D call: TRBD1 (6 bases). The CDR3 contains 13 residues. The germline V gene encodes CDR1 MGHRA and CDR2 YSYEKL. V lost 0 bases to trimming and J lost 5 bases, with 7 bases between them. Here the CDR3 reads CASSQDQGETQYF. The DNA for the CDR3 is TGCGCCAGCAGCCAAGACCAGGGGGAGACCCAGTACTTC.

The rearrangement joins TRBV7-9 to TRBJ1-2; D unclear. Germline loops: CDR1 SEHNR, CDR2 FQNEAQ (reference sequence). V lost 8 bases, J lost 0 bases, and 7 bases lay in between. The CDR3 is 12 amino acids. CDR3 in amino acids: CASGRANYGYTF. Here the CDR3 DNA reads TGTGCCAGCGGGCGGGCTAACTATGGCTACACCTTC.

The rearrangement links TRBV2 to TRBJ2-2; D is possibly TRBD2 (5 bases). Trimming removed 10 bases from V and 6 bases from J, with 15 bases in between. Germline CDR1 is SNHLY and CDR2 is FYNNEI. This CDR3 is 13 amino acids long. CDR3 in amino acids: CATTLVVAGELFF. The CDR3 nucleotides are TGTGCCACAACACTAGTGGTTGCCGGGGAGCTGTTTTTT.

V and J are TRBV5-1 and TRBJ1-1; D possibly corresponds to TRBD1 (5 bases). CDR1 and CDR2 (germline): SGHRS, YFSETQ. The CDR3 loop spans 16 amino acids. Trimming shortened V by 0 bases and J by 5 bases, and 17 bases separated the two germline ends. CDR3 DNA sequence: TGCGCCAGCAGCTTGGATTCTGGGGGACTGGGGACTGAAGCTTTCTTT. The encoded protein is CASSLDSGGLGTEAFF. Combining the CDR3 with reference TRBV5-1 and TRBJ1-1 gives the whole variable domain KAGVTQTPRYLIKTRGQQVTLSCSPISGHRSVSWYQQTPGQGLQFLFEYFSETQRNKGNFPGRFSGRQFSNSRSEMNVSTLELGDSALYLCASSLDSGGLGTEAFFGQGTRLTVV.

The V call is TRBV7-9, the J call TRBJ1-6, with D possibly matching TRBD1 (5 bases). The CDR3 sequence is 13 residues long. Germline V CDR1 and CDR2: SEHNR, FQNEAQ (reference sequence). V dropped 7 bases and J dropped 17 bases, with 21 bases sitting between them. The chain's CDR3 is CASTRDGGFGVHF. The DNA for the CDR3 is TGTGCCAGCACGAGGGACGGGGGTTTTGGGGTCCACTTT.

The chain recombines TRBV28 with TRBJ2-1; D unclear. The CDR3 has 12 residues. Trimming took off 3 bases at V and 5 bases at J, with 5 bases between the two ends. Germline CDR1 MDHEN, CDR2 SYDVKM. CDR3 in DNA: TGTGCCAGCAGTTTTACTCACAATGAGCAGTTCTTC. Encoded protein: CASSFTHNEQFF.